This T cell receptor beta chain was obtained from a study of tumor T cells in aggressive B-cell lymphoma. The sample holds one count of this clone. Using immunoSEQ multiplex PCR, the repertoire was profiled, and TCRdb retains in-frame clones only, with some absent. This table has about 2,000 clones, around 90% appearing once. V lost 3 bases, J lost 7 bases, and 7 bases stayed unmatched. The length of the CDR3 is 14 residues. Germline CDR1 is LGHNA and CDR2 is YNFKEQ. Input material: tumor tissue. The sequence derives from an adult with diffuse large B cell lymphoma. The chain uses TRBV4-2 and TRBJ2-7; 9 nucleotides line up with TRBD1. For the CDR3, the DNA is TGTGCCAGCAGCCAGGGACAGGGCCCTAGGGAGCAGTACTTC. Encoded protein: CASSQGQGPREQYF.